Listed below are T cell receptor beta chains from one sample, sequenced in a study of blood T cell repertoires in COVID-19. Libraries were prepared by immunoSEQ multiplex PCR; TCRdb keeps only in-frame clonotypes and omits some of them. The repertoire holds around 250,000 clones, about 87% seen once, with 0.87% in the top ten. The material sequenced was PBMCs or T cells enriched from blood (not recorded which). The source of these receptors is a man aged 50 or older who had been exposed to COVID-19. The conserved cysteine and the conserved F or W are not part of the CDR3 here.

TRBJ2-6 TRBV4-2 ASSQVSGLAGGAGANVLT
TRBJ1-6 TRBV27 ASSLVPQRSPLH
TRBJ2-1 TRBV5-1 ASSLWGESSYNEQF
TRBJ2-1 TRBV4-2 ASSQVGGDYSNEQF
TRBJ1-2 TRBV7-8 ASSRGGGSYGYT
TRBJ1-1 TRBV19 ASTPGEGARAF
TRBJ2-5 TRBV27 ASSLRVAETQY
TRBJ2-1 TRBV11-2 ASSLTTGEYNEQF
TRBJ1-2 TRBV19 ASSETSTYGYT
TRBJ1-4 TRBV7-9 ASSLYRANEKLF
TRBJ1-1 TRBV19 ASRKKTENTEAF
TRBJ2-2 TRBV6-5 ASTYTGELF
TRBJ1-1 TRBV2 ASSPQGAAEAF
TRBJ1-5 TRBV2 ASGMEGLGQPQH
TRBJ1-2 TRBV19 ASSAWTGGSGYT
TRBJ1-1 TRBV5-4 ASRRDTARTEAF
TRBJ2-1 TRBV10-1 ASSESRGGLYNEQF
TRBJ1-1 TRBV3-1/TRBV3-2 ASSQMLRSEAF
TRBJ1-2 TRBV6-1 ASSEAGQGHGVKFGYT
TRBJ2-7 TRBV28 ASSLGQGTYEQY
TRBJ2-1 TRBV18 ASSPSGGANGEQF
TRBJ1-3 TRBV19 ASSLNRQGPGNTIY
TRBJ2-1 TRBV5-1 ASSLAGTPEYNEQF
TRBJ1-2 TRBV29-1 SEGVISGYT
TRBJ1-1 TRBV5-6 ASRPTGGTEAF
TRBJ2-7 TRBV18 ASSPSGHLREQY
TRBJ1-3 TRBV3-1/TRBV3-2 ASSRRTGLGNTIY
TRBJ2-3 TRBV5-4 ASSSIQGVGDTQY
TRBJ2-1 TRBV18 ASSPRGLSGNEQF
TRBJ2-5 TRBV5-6 ASSFVGAGEETQY
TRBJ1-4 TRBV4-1 ASSQGGGTNEKLF
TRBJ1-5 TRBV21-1 ASSKGPQPQH
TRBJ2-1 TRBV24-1 ATRGDSYNEQF
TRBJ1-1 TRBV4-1 ASSPGGGRNTEAF
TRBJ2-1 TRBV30 AWRQLAGAYNEQF
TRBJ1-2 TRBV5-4 ASSPSKREDGYT
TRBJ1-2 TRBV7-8 ASSPSTGLYGYT
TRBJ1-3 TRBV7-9 ASSSRTTGQGDWNTIY
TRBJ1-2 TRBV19 ASRVAGFGGYT
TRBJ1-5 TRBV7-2 ASSLQGDNQPQH
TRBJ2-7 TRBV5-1 ASSLPPGTGAYEQY
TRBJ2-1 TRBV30 AWSAGQPYNEQF
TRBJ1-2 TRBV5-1 ASSLEALTGGYGYT
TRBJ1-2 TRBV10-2 ASGDRGLVYGYT
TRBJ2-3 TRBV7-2 ASSSPGRLAGGTDTQY
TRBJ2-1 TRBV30 AWRPGGTYNEQF
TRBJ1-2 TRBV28 ASSSPGAANYGYT
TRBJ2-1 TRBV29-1 SVSIWSGDSSYNEQF
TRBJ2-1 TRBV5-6 ASSLGKHEQF
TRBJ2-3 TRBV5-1 ASSLGQGITDTQY
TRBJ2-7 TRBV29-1 SVGHATYEQY
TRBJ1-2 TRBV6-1 ASSEDRYKGYT
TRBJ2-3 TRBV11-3 ASRPTALGANTDTQY
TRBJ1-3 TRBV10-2 ASTRQGSGNTIY
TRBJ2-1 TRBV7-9 ASSLKASRGNEQF
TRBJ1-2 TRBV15 ATSTEQGVFGYT
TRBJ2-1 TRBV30 AWSAYKLAESYNEQF
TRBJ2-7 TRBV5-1 ASSLGIPGQGPLV
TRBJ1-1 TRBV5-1 ASSAGRSAGTEAF